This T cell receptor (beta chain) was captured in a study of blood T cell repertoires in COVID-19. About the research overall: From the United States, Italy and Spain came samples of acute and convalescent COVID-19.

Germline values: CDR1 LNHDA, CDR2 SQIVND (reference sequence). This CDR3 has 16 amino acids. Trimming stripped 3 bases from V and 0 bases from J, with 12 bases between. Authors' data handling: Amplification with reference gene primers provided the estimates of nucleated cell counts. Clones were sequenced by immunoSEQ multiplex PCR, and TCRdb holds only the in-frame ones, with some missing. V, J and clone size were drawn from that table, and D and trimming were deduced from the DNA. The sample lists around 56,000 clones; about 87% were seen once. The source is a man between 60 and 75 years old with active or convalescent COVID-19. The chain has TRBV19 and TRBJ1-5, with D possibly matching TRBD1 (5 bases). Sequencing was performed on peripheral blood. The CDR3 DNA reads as TGTGCCAGTAGTATTGGGGCATCTCGTAGCAATCAGCCCCAGCATTTT. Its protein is CASSIGASRSNQPQHF.